These T cell receptor beta chains were read from a single sample in a study of technical replicates of blood from several donors. Generated by immunoSEQ multiplex PCR, the TCRdb table keeps only in-frame clones and is missing some. The table includes 95,000 to 100,000 clones, nearly 96% detected once. Source material: T cells isolated from PBMCs. The receptors were sampled from a human donor in good health. The conserved cysteine and the conserved F or W are not part of the CDR3 here. Part of the rows lack a size; the others show once, few, many or a class for expanded clones.

ASSDTGLAGGINEQF TRBJ2-1 - TRBV11-3
ASKPTNTEAF TRBJ1-1 few TRBV28
ASSLEGGHGELF TRBJ2-2 - TRBV5-8
AWSVRNTIY TRBJ1-3 once TRBV30
ASSPGTGPL TRBJ2-7 - TRBV7-9
ASKPSTAGNTIY TRBJ1-3 - TRBV7-6
ASSLGAQASSYEQY TRBJ2-7 - TRBV7-9
AWGALEDNEQF TRBJ2-1 - TRBV30
ASSQESQGIYEQY TRBJ2-7 - TRBV4-1
ASSPISSLERGASGANVLT TRBJ2-6 - TRBV4-2
ASSEGTLHLPYEQY TRBJ2-7 - TRBV19
ASSPRGTGTQY TRBJ2-5 - TRBV6-5
AISGTSGYEQY TRBJ2-7 few TRBV10-3
ASSYSWDSKNSPLH TRBJ1-6 - TRBV6-5
ASSVLAASQRGF TRBJ1-1 - TRBV6-1
ASSQDLAGGQQQY TRBJ2-7 - TRBV14
AIAASGTGGELF TRBJ2-2 - TRBV10-3
ASSLIGTGKLPQH TRBJ1-5 once TRBV28
ASSQVSSPGEQY TRBJ2-7 - TRBV14
ASTPYEAATDTQY TRBJ2-3 - TRBV27
ATLFGTGVTDTQY TRBJ2-3 once TRBV5-8
ASSPGVWRDRGGSNYGYT TRBJ1-2 - TRBV19
ASSVAGTDYEQY TRBJ2-7 - TRBV9
ASSEDRENTEAF TRBJ1-1 - TRBV27
ASSLGAGMNTEAF TRBJ1-1 - TRBV5-1
ASSERGDTQY TRBJ2-3 - TRBV10-2
ASAGGTSHNEQF TRBJ2-1 - TRBV12-5
SAFMGQEAF TRBJ1-1 - TRBV20-1
ASGLAHLNEQY TRBJ2-7 - TRBV12-5
ASSLENPTVYTGELF TRBJ2-2 - TRBV27
ASSEERGYGYT TRBJ1-2 - TRBV5-4
ASSVGTGSEKLF TRBJ1-4 - TRBV9
ASSQTGLLPGTQY TRBJ2-5 - TRBV4-1
ASMGVGASVYGYT TRBJ1-2 - TRBV28
ASSPSPGGSQPQH TRBJ1-5 - TRBV6-5
ASSEFVAGGRSYNEQF TRBJ2-1 - TRBV23-1
ASGFFGAANYGYT TRBJ1-2 - TRBV6-5
ASSLEDRAGT TRBJ1-2 - TRBV11-2
ASSPGGGRSADTQY TRBJ2-3 - TRBV19
ASLTPPYEQY TRBJ2-7 - TRBV28
ASRSEANVLT TRBJ2-6 - TRBV19
ASSLRDRVFNEQF TRBJ2-1 - TRBV28
ASRNFSTGTGYNNEQF TRBJ2-1 once TRBV11-2
ASSYALAGGQETQY TRBJ2-5 - TRBV6-5
ASSKDWGGQNEKLF TRBJ1-4 - TRBV21-1
ASSEYSNNSPLH TRBJ1-6 - TRBV2
ASSLDSSGANVLT TRBJ2-6 - TRBV7-3
ASSQGDRAYGYT TRBJ1-2 - TRBV4-2
ASSSEAPTGQETQY TRBJ2-5 - TRBV18
ASSSSGGQERNIQY TRBJ2-4 - TRBV5-6
ASSLGPARGPANEKLF TRBJ1-4 - TRBV5-1